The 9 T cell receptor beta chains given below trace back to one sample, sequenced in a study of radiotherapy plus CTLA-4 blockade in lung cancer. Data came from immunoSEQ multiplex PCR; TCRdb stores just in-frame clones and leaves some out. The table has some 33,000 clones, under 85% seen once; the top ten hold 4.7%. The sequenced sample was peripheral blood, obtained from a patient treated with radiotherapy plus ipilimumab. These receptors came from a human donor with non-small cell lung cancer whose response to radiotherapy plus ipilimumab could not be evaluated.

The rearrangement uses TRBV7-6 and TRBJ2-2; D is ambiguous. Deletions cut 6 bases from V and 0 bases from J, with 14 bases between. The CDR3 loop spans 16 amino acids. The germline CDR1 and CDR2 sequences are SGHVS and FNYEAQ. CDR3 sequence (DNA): TGTGCCAGCAGACCTAACCCATCGGCGAACACCGGGGAGCTGTTTTTT. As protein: CASRPNPSANTGELFF. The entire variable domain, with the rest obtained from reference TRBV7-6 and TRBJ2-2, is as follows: GAGVSQSPRYKVTKRGQDVALRCDPISGHVSLYWYRQALGQGPEFLTYFNYEAQQDKSGLPNDRFSAERPEGSISTLTIQRTEQRDSAMYRCASRPNPSANTGELFFGEGSRLTVL.

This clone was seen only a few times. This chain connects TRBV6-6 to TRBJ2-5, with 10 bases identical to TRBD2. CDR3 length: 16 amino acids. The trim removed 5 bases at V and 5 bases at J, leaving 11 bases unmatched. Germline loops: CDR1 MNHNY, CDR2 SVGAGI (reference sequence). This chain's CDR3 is CASSRTSGDGGETQYF. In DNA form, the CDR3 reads TGTGCCAGCAGTCGGACTAGCGGAGATGGCGGGGAGACCCAGTACTTC.

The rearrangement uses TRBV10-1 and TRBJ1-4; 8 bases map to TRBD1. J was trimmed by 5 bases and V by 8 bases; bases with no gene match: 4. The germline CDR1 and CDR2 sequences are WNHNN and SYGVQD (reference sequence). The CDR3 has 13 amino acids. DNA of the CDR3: TGCGCCAGCTCCCGACAGGGGAATGAAAAACTGTTTTTT. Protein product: CASSRQGNEKLFF.

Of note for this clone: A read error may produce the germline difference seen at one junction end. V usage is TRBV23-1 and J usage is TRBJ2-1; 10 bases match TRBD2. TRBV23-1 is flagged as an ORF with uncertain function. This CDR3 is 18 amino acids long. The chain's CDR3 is CASTQGVSGRPKKDEQFF. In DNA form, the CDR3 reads TGCGCCAGCACTCAAGGGGTTAGCGGGAGGCCGAAAAAGGATGAGCAGTTCTTC.

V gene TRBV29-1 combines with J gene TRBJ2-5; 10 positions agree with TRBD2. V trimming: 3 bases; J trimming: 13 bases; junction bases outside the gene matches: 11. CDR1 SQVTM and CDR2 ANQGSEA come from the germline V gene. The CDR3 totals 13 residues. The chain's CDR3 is CSVDIAGGKLRYF. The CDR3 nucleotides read TGCAGCGTTGATATAGCGGGGGGTAAGCTCCGGTACTTC. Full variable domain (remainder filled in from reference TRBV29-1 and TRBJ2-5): SAVISQKPSRDICQRGTSLTIQCQVDSQVTMMFWYRQQPGQSLTLIATANQGSEATYESGFVIDKFPISRPNLTFSTLTVSNMSPEDSSIYLCSVDIAGGKLRYFGPGTRLLVL.

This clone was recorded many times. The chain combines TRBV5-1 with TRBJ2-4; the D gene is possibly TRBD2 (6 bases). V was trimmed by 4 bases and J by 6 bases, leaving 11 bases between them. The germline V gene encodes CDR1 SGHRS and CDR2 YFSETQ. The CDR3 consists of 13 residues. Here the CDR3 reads CASSQTSTNIQYF. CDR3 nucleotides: TGCGCCAGCAGCCAGACTAGTACAAACATTCAGTACTTC.

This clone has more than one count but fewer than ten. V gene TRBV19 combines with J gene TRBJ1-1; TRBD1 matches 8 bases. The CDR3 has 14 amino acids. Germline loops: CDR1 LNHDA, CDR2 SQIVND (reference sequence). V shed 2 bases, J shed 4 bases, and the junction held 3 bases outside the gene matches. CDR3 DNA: TGTGCCAGTAGTATAACAGGGGGGATCACTGAAGCTTTCTTT. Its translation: CASSITGGITEAFF.

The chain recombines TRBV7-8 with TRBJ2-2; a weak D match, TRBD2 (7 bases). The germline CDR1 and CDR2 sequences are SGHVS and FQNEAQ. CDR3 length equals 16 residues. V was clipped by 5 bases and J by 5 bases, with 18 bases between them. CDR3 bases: TGTGCCAGCAGCACCCTCCGGGGGGCAGGGACCGGGGAGCTGTTTTTT. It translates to CASSTLRGAGTGELFF.

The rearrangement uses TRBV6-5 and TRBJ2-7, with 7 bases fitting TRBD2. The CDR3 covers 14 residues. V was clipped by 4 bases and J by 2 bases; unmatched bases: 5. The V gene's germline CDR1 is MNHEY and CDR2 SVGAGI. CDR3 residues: CASSSGGTTYEQYF. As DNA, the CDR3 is TGTGCCAGCAGTTCCGGGGGGACCACCTACGAGCAGTACTTC.